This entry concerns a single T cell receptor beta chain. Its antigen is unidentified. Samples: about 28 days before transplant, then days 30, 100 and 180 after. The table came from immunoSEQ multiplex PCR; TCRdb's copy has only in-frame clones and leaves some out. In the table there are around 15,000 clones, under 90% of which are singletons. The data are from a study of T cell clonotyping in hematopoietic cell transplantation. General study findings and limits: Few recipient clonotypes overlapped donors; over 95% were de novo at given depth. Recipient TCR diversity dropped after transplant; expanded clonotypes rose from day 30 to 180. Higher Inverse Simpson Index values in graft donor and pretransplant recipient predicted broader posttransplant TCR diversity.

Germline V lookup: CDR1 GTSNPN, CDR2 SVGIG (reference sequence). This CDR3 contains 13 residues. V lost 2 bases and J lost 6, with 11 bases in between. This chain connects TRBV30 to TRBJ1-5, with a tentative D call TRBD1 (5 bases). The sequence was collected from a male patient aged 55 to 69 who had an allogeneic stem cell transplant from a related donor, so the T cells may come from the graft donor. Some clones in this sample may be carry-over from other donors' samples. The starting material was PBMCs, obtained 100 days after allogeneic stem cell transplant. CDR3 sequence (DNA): TGTGCCTGGAGTCCCAGGGTAACTCAGCCCCAGCATTTT. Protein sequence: CAWSPRVTQPQHF.